These 11 T cell receptor beta chains originate from one sample sequenced in a study of shared clonotypes between healthy human individuals. Measured with immunoSEQ multiplex PCR; TCRdb has only the in-frame clones, and not every one. This sample carries approximately 2.5 million clones, roughly nine tenths of them seen once, and the ten largest clones take under 0.15%. The source material was naive CD4+ T cells sorted from blood. Stated subset: CD45RA+ positively selected. These receptors all come from a man between 18 and 29 years old in good health.

A few counts support this clone. The chain employs TRBV10-3 and TRBJ1-6; 9 bases match TRBD1. V lost 6 bases and J lost 8; bases outside the gene matches: 8. The germline V gene encodes CDR1 ENHRY and CDR2 SYGVKD. CDR3 length: 15 residues. DNA of the CDR3: TGTGCCATCAGCAGGACAGGGGAAGGGGATTCACCCCTCCACTTT. As protein: CAISRTGEGDSPLHF.

This rearrangement joins TRBV9 to TRBJ2-7, with 7 bases that match TRBD1. The CDR3 length is 15 residues. The germline V gene has CDR1 SGDLS and CDR2 YYNGEE. J lost 4 bases, V lost 0 bases, and 7 bases had no gene match. The CDR3 region is CASSVATGTEYEQYF. The CDR3 DNA reads as TGTGCCAGCAGCGTAGCTACGGGGACAGAATACGAGCAGTACTTC.

As concerns this clone: The sample holds other DNA sequences that translate to the same CDR3. This chain links TRBV5-6 with TRBJ2-3, with D uncertain. Germline V gives CDR1 SGHDT, CDR2 YYEEEE. The CDR3 is 15 amino acids. Trimming shortened V by 0 bases and J by 3 bases, and 11 bases separated the two germline ends. The CDR3 region has the DNA TGTGCCAGCAGCTTGGGACGCCTGGGGACAGATACGCAGTATTTT. Translation: CASSLGRLGTDTQYF.

The rearrangement links TRBV19 to TRBJ1-1; the match to TRBD1 covers 7 bases. V trimming: 3 bases; J trimming: 6 bases; junction bases outside the gene matches: 4. This CDR3 contains 13 residues. Germline CDR1 and CDR2: LNHDA and SQIVND (reference sequence). The CDR3 region has the DNA TGTGCCAGTAGTATGGAGACAGGGTCTGAAGCTTTCTTT. Translation: CASSMETGSEAFF.

Notes on this clone: Different DNA sequences within this sample yield the same CDR3. This chain connects TRBV7-2 to TRBJ2-2; D uncertain. The germline V and J ends were trimmed by 1 base and 5 bases, with 5 bases remaining between them. CDR1 is SGHTA and CDR2 is FQGNSA in the germline V gene. The CDR3 extends over 13 amino acids. The CDR3 DNA reads TGTGCCAGCAGCTTAGGACGGACCGGGGAGCTGTTTTTT. Translated: CASSLGRTGELFF. Full variable domain (remainder filled in from reference TRBV7-2 and TRBJ2-2): GAGVSQSPSNKVTEKGKDVELRCDPISGHTALYWYRQSLGQGLEFLIYFQGNSAPDKSGLPSDRFSAERTGGSVSTLTIQRTQQEDSAVYLCASSLGRTGELFFGEGSRLTVL.

The chain uses TRBV10-3 and TRBJ2-5, with D perhaps TRBD2 (6 bases). Germline CDR1 reads ENHRY; CDR2 reads SYGVKD. The CDR3 is 11 residues long. V lost 11 bases and J 3 bases, leaving 10 bases between the germline ends. CDR3 region: CASGVEETQYF. The CDR3, as DNA: TGTGCCTCGGGGGTAGAAGAGACCCAGTACTTC.

A remark on this clone: Other DNA sequences from this sample encode an identical CDR3 as well. V is TRBV30 and J is TRBJ1-5; D may be TRBD1 (5 bases). V was trimmed by 3 bases and J by 2 bases, leaving 8 bases between them. This CDR3 comprises 13 residues. Germline lookup yields CDR1 GTSNPN and CDR2 SVGIG (reference sequence). In nucleotides, the CDR3 is TGTGCCTGGAGCGTGGGGGGCAATCAGCCCCAGCATTTT. Its translation is CAWSVGGNQPQHF.

The rearrangement uses TRBV9 and TRBJ1-6; D perhaps matches TRBD1 (6 bases). The CDR3 is 14 amino acids. Germline CDR1 is SGDLS and CDR2 is YYNGEE. Trimming left V 2 bases short and J 7 bases short, with 10 bases between. The DNA for the CDR3 is TGTGCCAGCAGCGTCGGGGGCAAGAATTCACCCCTCCACTTT. Translation gives CASSVGGKNSPLHF.

Of note for this clone: Other DNA sequences in the same sample also yield this CDR3. The rearrangement links TRBV5-1 to TRBJ2-3, with D perhaps given as TRBD1 or TRBD2 (5 bases each). V dropped 4 bases and J dropped 0 bases, with 9 bases sitting between them. The CDR3 is made up of 14 amino acids. Per the germline V gene, CDR1 is SGHRS and CDR2 is YFSETQ. The CDR3 reads CASSLRDSTDTQYF. The DNA for the CDR3 is TGCGCCAGCAGCCTCAGGGACAGCACAGATACGCAGTATTTT.

This chain joins TRBV25-1 and TRBJ1-2, with TRBD1 identical over 9 bases. The CDR3 loop spans 15 amino acids. Germline CDR1 MGHDK, CDR2 SYGVNS. The trim removed 3 bases at V and 7 bases at J, leaving 9 bases unmatched. The CDR3 region is CASSDADRGARGYTF. The CDR3 nucleotides are TGTGCCAGCAGTGACGCCGACAGGGGGGCGCGTGGCTACACCTTC.

V and J are TRBV19 and TRBJ2-1; possibly TRBD1 for D (6 bases). There are 14 residues in the CDR3. Germline CDR1 and CDR2: LNHDA and SQIVND (reference sequence). Trimming removed 3 bases from V and 7 bases from J, with 13 bases in between. CDR3 protein: CASSINLQGNEQFF. The CDR3, as DNA: TGTGCCAGTAGTATTAACCTCCAGGGGAATGAGCAGTTCTTC.